This entry lists 18 T cell receptor beta chains sequenced from one sample in a study of T cells in Graves' hyperthyroidism and ophthalmopathy. Amplified TCR beta CDR3 regions derived from RNA transcripts. HTBI primers were the set used in a first-round RT-PCR of the TCR CDR3. TCRdb reprocessed the multiplex PCR reads via MiXCR and lists one record per CDR3 protein. Here the sample spans a few hundred thousand distinct CDR3 sequences, about 14% being singletons. Material for sequencing was blood. The receptors shown here come from a woman under 40 with Graves' ophthalmopathy.

This clonotype has just a few counts. The chain combines TRBV7-9 with TRBJ2-7, with 8 bases lining up with TRBD1. Trimming cost V 1 base and J 6 bases; bases outside gene matches: 2. The length of the CDR3 is 13 residues. Germline V gene lookup returns CDR1 SEHNR and CDR2 FQNEAQ (reference sequence). CDR3: CASSLGTGIEQYF. DNA of the CDR3: TGTGCCAGCAGCTTAGGGACAGGGATCGAGCAGTACTTC.

This clonotype was picked up many times. This chain uses TRBV20-1 with TRBJ2-2; D perhaps matches TRBD2 (5 bases). In germline, CDR1 is DFQATT, CDR2 SNEGSKA (reference sequence). The CDR3 is 14 amino acids. V dropped 1 base and J dropped 4 bases, with 10 bases sitting between them. The CDR3 nucleotides are TGCAGTGCTAGAGGGGTAGCGTTCACCGGGGAGCTGTTTTTT. Translation gives CSARGVAFTGELFF.

Note on this clonotype: Being one base from a much bigger clone, this may be a read error. The chain recombines TRBV11-2 with TRBJ1-3, with D possibly TRBD1 on 5 matching bases. CDR3 length: 17 amino acids. Looked up from germline, CDR1 is SGHAT and CDR2 is FQNNGV. CDR3: CASSLTGFRADRNTIDF. The CDR3 nucleotides read TGTGCCAGCAGCTTGACGGGATTTAGGGCTGACAGAAACACCATAGATTTT.

There are many counts of this clonotype. The genes are TRBV9 and TRBJ1-6; D call uncertain. Germline CDR1 SGDLS, CDR2 YYNGEE. The ends were cut back, 3 bases at V and 8 bases at J, with 12 bases in the middle. The CDR3 sequence is 14 residues long. This CDR3 reads CASSAGNRDSPLHF. The CDR3, as DNA: TGTGCCAGCAGCGCCGGGAATCGCGATTCACCCCTCCACTTT. The variable domain in full, completed from reference TRBV9 and TRBJ1-6, reads DSGVTQTPKHLITATGQRVTLRCSPRSGDLSVYWYQQSLDQGLQFLIQYYNGEERAKGNILERFSAQQFPDLHSELNLSSLELGDSALYFCASSAGNRDSPLHFGNGTRLTVT.

This clonotype was counted ten times or more. The chain employs TRBV20-1 and TRBJ1-5; 9 bases agree with TRBD1. V lost 0 bases and J lost 1; bases outside the gene matches: 1. Germline values: CDR1 DFQATT, CDR2 SNEGSKA (reference sequence). This CDR3 is built from 15 residues. The CDR3 is CSARETGGSNQPQHF. DNA of the CDR3: TGCAGTGCTAGAGAGACAGGGGGAAGCAATCAGCCCCAGCATTTT.

This clonotype was detected many times. V is TRBV20-1 and J is TRBJ2-5; D unresolved. CDR3 size: 14 residues. V dropped 6 bases and J dropped 3 bases, with 17 bases sitting between them. The germline V gene has CDR1 DFQATT and CDR2 SNEGSKA (reference sequence). In DNA form, the CDR3 reads TGCAGTGCGCCAGACTGGTGGGGTAAAGAGACCCAGTACTTC. Its translation: CSAPDWWGKETQYF.

This clonotype was seen repeatedly, ten times or more. The CDR3 DNA is TGCAGTGCTAGAGATCCGAACAGGGGGTCCGATACGCAGTATTTT. Translation: CSARDPNRGSDTQYF. V gene TRBV20-1 combines with J gene TRBJ2-3, with 8 nucleotides matching TRBD1. J lost 6 bases, V lost 0 bases, and 8 bases had no gene match. The CDR3 totals 15 residues. The germline V gene has CDR1 DFQATT and CDR2 SNEGSKA (reference sequence).

The table lists this clonotype with many counts. The chain has TRBV27 and TRBJ1-2, with D perhaps matching TRBD1 (6 bases). Trimming took off 6 bases at V and 2 bases at J, with 16 bases between the two ends. The CDR3 covers 15 residues. Germline values: CDR1 MNHEY, CDR2 SMNVEV (reference sequence). The CDR3 DNA reads TGTGCCAGCAGCCTAACCCCAACAGGGAACTATGGCTACACCTTC. Translated: CASSLTPTGNYGYTF.

This clonotype was seen a few times. The chain employs TRBV9 and TRBJ2-3; D is uncertain. Trimming cost V 1 base and J 2 bases, with 11 bases left between them. The CDR3 covers 15 residues. In germline, CDR1 is SGDLS, CDR2 YYNGEE. In DNA form, the CDR3 reads TGTGCCAGCAGCGTATCGTCTGGGGTCACAGATACGCAGTATTTT. Amino acid sequence: CASSVSSGVTDTQYF.

This clonotype came up a few times. The chain links TRBV29-1 to TRBJ1-2; 8 positions match TRBD1. In germline, CDR1 is SQVTM, CDR2 ANQGSEA. CDR3 length: 13 amino acids. V was pared by 6 bases and J by 3 bases, with 6 bases of the junction left unmatched. The CDR3 reads CSVELTGDYGYTF. The CDR3 nucleotides are TGCAGCGTAGAACTGACAGGGGACTATGGCTACACCTTC.

In this sample, this clonotype turned up many times. The V call is TRBV2, the J call TRBJ1-5; no definite D call. The CDR3 spans 13 residues. Trimming shortened V by 1 base and J by 6 bases, and 7 bases separated the two germline ends. Germline loops: CDR1 SNHLY, CDR2 FYNNEI. CDR3 sequence (DNA): TGTGCCAGCAGTGAAGTCAGGAGTCAGCCCCAGCATTTT. Translated: CASSEVRSQPQHF.

In its sample, this clonotype was seen many times. This chain joins TRBV9 and TRBJ2-3, with TRBD1 matching over 8 bases. V was clipped by 3 bases and J by 4 bases; unmatched bases: 4. Germline CDR1 reads SGDLS; CDR2 reads YYNGEE. The CDR3 is 14 residues long. CDR3 region: CASSDQTGADTQYF. The CDR3, as DNA: TGTGCCAGCAGCGACCAGACAGGGGCAGATACGCAGTATTTT.

Only a few counts were recorded for this clonotype. The gene calls are TRBV5-8 and TRBJ2-3; a possible D gene is TRBD2 (7 bases). Trimming shortened V by 4 bases and J by 0 bases, and 18 bases separated the two germline ends. Germline CDR1 SGHTS, CDR2 YDEGEE. CDR3 length: 17 amino acids. The CDR3 region is CASSAAAGAPSTDTQYF. The CDR3 DNA is TGTGCCAGCAGCGCCGCCGCGGGGGCACCTAGCACAGATACGCAGTATTTT. Using reference TRBV5-8 and TRBJ2-3 for the parts outside the CDR3, the full variable domain is EAGVTQSPTHLIKTRGQQATLRCSPISGHTSVYWYQQALGLGLQFLLWYDEGEERNRGNFPPRFSGRQFPNYSSELNVNALELEDSALYLCASSAAAGAPSTDTQYFGPGTRLTVL.

Details on this clonotype: This may come from a read error, since a much larger clone is one base off. The chain employs TRBV10-3 and TRBJ1-2; D unresolved. The germline V gene encodes CDR1 ENHRY and CDR2 SYGVKD. There are 15 residues in the CDR3. The CDR3, as DNA: TGTGCCATCAGTGAGATTTTGAAACTCAACTATGGCCACACCTTC. This translates into CAISEILKLNYGHTF.

This chain uses TRBV24-1 with TRBJ2-1; D gene uncertain. Germline V gives CDR1 KGHDR, CDR2 SFDVKD. The CDR3 totals 13 residues. Deletions cut 8 bases from V and 3 bases from J, with 10 bases between. The CDR3 loop reads CATTTENYNEQFF. DNA for the CDR3: TGTGCCACCACAACAGAGAACTACAATGAGCAGTTCTTC.

This clonotype was recorded many times. This chain uses TRBV7-6 with TRBJ2-1, with 9 bases lining up with TRBD2. In germline, CDR1 is SGHVS, CDR2 FNYEAQ. This CDR3 region has 14 residues. V gave up 6 bases and J gave up 4 bases; unmatched junction bases: 4. Written as DNA, the CDR3 is TGTGCCAGCAGACTAGCGGGCGGATACAATGAGCAGTTCTTC. As protein: CASRLAGGYNEQFF.

This clonotype was seen at least ten times. This sequence joins TRBV20-1 and TRBJ2-1; the match to TRBD2 covers 10 bases. After removal of 5 bases from V and 7 bases from J, the junction contained 8 bases not matched to a gene. The CDR3 is 14 amino acids. From germline, CDR1 is DFQATT and CDR2 SNEGSKA (reference sequence). DNA for the CDR3: TGCAGTGCTGTAAGCGGGGGGGCCAGTAATGAGCAGTTCTTC. It translates to CSAVSGGASNEQFF.

The rearrangement joins TRBV6-2 or TRBV6-3 to TRBJ2-2; either TRBD1 or TRBD2 may supply D (6 bases each). CDR3 size: 14 residues. V lost 5 bases and J lost 6, with 13 bases in between. Germline V gene lookup returns CDR1 MNHEY and CDR2 SVGEGT. The CDR3 spells CASSPDSGPGELFF. CDR3 sequence (DNA): TGTGCCAGCAGTCCGGACAGCGGGCCCGGGGAGCTGTTTTTT.